This T cell receptor beta chain was captured by sequencing in a study of TIL therapy for anti-PD-1-resistant metastatic lung cancer. Study as a whole: Tumors were harvested before any PD-1/PD-L1 blockade.

This clone was detected a few times. Time point of the sample: pre-treatment sample, taken before nivolumab and TIL therapy. Patients were adults with stage 4 NSCLC. The germline gives CDR1 SGDLS, CDR2 YYNGEE. Trimming cost V 3 bases and J 6 bases; bases outside gene matches: 7. The length of the CDR3 is 16 residues. The libraries were made with immunoSEQ v3. Survey-level samples got 2 million or so read pairs; deep-level samples got roughly 5-6.5 million. Generated by immunoSEQ multiplex PCR, the TCRdb table keeps only in-frame clones and is missing some. Here the sample spans approximately 60,000 clones, more than 60% being singletons.

The clonotype originates from a person aged 25 to 85 with non-small cell lung cancer. V gene TRBV9 combines with J gene TRBJ2-1; 12 bases are a match to TRBD2. This sample comprised blood, obtained at baseline. In DNA, the CDR3 is TGTGCCAGCAGCGCACCGACTAGCGGGAGTGGCAATGAGCAGTTCTTC. Translation gives CASSAPTSGSGNEQFF.